The present T cell receptor (beta chain) was sequenced within a study of molecular identifiers for immune sequencing clone quantification. Study results and caveats: Spiked TCR RNA from one Jurkat cell reportedly showed up when mixed among over 900,000 naive cells.

Bulk TCR libraries were made with methods that had been previously described and with listed TCR primers. Each CDR3 protein gets one entry after TCRdb re-called the PCR reads with MiXCR. Of tens of thousands of distinct CDR3 sequences in the sample, around 18% are singletons; the top ten hold around 1.4%. Sorted cells numbering roughly 19,000 to 1,000,000, with 10%, 30% or 50% RNA, yielded the naive CD8 libraries. Using a CD8+CD4-CCR7+CD45RA+ phenotype, naive CD8 T cells were sorted. V lost 1 base and J 2 bases, leaving 8 bases between the germline ends. The CDR3 has 14 amino acids. Germline CDR1 is SEHNR and CDR2 is FQNEAQ (reference sequence). This clonotype was observed many times. Its antigen is currently unknown.

The source material was naive CD8+ T cells from blood, with Jurkat cell RNA spiked in. As for subset: FACS-sorted CD8+CD4-CCR7+CD45RA+ naive T cells. The sequence was collected from a human donor in good health. Some libraries in this study had Jurkat cell RNA spiked in. This chain links TRBV7-9 with TRBJ2-5; D uncertain. The CDR3 DNA is TGTGCCAGCAGCTTAGAAGAACTACAAGAGACCCAGTACTTC. Its protein is CASSLEELQETQYF.